This record covers a single T cell receptor beta chain. The antigen it binds to is not known. No clone much larger than this one lies a single base away; base qualities are absent. The library was prepared using the immunoSEQ multiplex PCR assay. For the multiplex PCR, a mixture combining 60 forward primers for TCR Vbeta segments and 13 reverse primers for TCR Jbeta segments was used. Amplification of the CDR3 region of rearranged TCR beta genes was performed with a multiplex PCR assay on genomic DNA. The amplified TCR beta libraries were sequenced on the Illumina HiSeq System as 87-base-pair reads. The original pipeline was this. A later analysis tallied tens of millions of unique TCR beta chains across the 660 or so repertoires, and approximately 12 million of those chains were shared by two or more donors. To remove PCR and sequencing errors, raw reads were error-corrected and collapsed into unique sequences using a nearest-neighbor algorithm that merged closely related sequences. To assign V, D and J gene segments, CDR3 sequences were aligned to IMGT reference sequences. For a sequence to be retained, a match of at least six nucleotides to both a V gene segment and a J gene segment was required. Rearrangements were classified as productive when the CDR3 lacked stop codons and remained in frame with V and J, and all other rearrangements were classified as non-productive. CDR3 was defined according to IMGT convention as the region running from the second conserved V-encoded cysteine to the conserved J-encoded phenylalanine. Sequences without an unambiguous match to a single V gene segment were excluded from the earlier analysis of several hundred of the donors. In an earlier analysis of some 590 of the donors, V segments were called functional above 56.7% productive rearrangements and were called segregating when the between-donor standard deviation exceeded 5%. To diagnose cytomegalovirus status from the catalog of TCR beta chain sequences, a statistical classification framework was built. In a later analysis, TCR nucleotide sequences were compared against IMGT/GENE-DB human TR gene sequences so that V and J genes could be assigned. Using the TCRdist pipeline, a later analysis assigned CDR3 sequences along with most-parsimonious VDJ recombination scenarios. In a later analysis, each TCR beta chain was defined by its CDR3 amino acid sequence together with its V-gene family, and reads without a unique V-gene family were excluded. To address suspected cross-contamination and a sequencing artifact, a later analysis removed around 590 highly shared, low-generation-probability nucleotide sequences. In a later analysis, a clonal expansion index for each public chain was calculated from normalized within-repertoire ranks of inferred template counts. Generation probabilities in a later analysis came from a VDJ recombination model fitted to out-of-frame rearrangements, and those results were checked against IGoR. A later analysis scored TCR-TCR, TCR-HLA and TCR-CMV co-occurrence with hypergeometric tests, applying a repertoire-size bias correction to TCR pairs. In a later analysis, false discovery rates were estimated by permuting HLA or CMV assignments 20 times. In a later analysis, co-occurring TCRs were grouped with DBSCAN, and TCRdist sequence similarity was added when clustering was performed within HLA-allele-positive subsets. Co-occurrence clustering excluded repertoires with fewer than 30,000 or more than 120,000 public chains, plus five with anomalous nucleotide sharing. The immuneACCESS repertoire file appears here via TCRdb, limited to in-frame rearrangements. These files lack a portion of the clones; in checked studies, under half of the deficit traces to unresolved V genes, and the cause of the others is not known. The V and J calls and clone size were taken over from that table, and D and trimming were inferred from the DNA. This sample holds under 200,000 clones; about three quarters were observed only once. The ten largest clones add up to about 2.4% of the sample.

These data belong to a study of cytomegalovirus exposure and HLA in healthy donors (dated by TCRdb to the late 2010s). About the full investigation: In an earlier analysis of roughly 590 of the donors, about 260 Gb of sequence data and 90 million to 130 million unique TCR beta sequences from about 179 million T cells were reported. Four or five DR-DQ haplotypes were handled as single units for association and clustering because linkage in the cohort was strong. High-throughput TCR immunosequencing, statistical association of individual TCRs with disease status, and machine learning were combined to predict cytomegalovirus infection status. In a later genetic analysis, genome-wide SNP genotypes for about 55% of the 666 donors were used, and that subset was treated as a discovery cohort. Among 350 to 400 genotyped donors of the cohort, an average of approximately 240,000 unique TCR beta nucleotide sequences were sequenced per donor, around a sixth of them non-productive. The number of typed donors differed by locus: 629-630 for A, B, C, DRB1 and DQB1; 522 for DQA1; around 610 for DPA1; and 400 to 480 for DPB1. Every repertoire in the discovery cohort had been generated on one and the same sequencing platform. Donor age, sex, ethnicity and CMV serostatus were collected together with the repertoire data. The T cell repertoires of some 670 subjects were profiled by immunosequencing and related to cytomegalovirus serostatus. HLA typing covered class I and class II loci at four-digit resolution. Along with the approximately 600-subject first cohort, a separate validation cohort of over a hundred different subjects was used. A later analysis re-examined previously published TCR beta repertoires from roughly 720 donors and added high-resolution HLA genotyping to investigate patterns of TCR occurrence. The study aimed to test whether cataloging public T cell receptors could reveal signatures of past pathogen exposure. Around 320 gigabases of sequencing data and 70 million to 85 million unique TCR sequences were included in an early release covering about 700 HLA-typed donors. Of the roughly 400 genotyped donors, approximately 81% were placed in the genetic ancestry cluster associated with self-reported Caucasian donors. An earlier analysis of about 600 of the donors used high-throughput TCR beta sequencing to judge whether each TCR beta V gene segment behaved as functional or pseudogenic. Rather than using new phenotypic data, the later analysis identified candidate immune exposures from TCR beta sequences and from how often those sequences occurred across donors.

The paper's findings and limits, for the study overall: At a false discovery rate of 0.05, a later analysis linked approximately 18,000 TCR beta sequences to specific HLA alleles. A few of the identified cytomegalovirus-associated TCR beta chains were confirmed in vitro to be specific for cytomegalovirus antigens. According to a later analysis, parvovirus B19, influenza, CMV and Epstein-Barr virus appeared linked to several top co-occurrence clusters. A later analysis found that most CMV-associated TCR beta chains appeared HLA-restricted, with HLA associations seemingly driven largely by CMV exposure. Correlated functional status among segregating V segments might be attributable to linkage disequilibrium, but an unknown experimental factor could not be ruled out. The authors suggested that the approach could potentially be extended to other disease states and immunological phenotypes. Most TCR sequences were observed very rarely across donors, whereas some public TCRs were present in many individuals. Roughly 15 rarely observed V segments, including chromosome 9 orphons, were excluded from the earlier analysis of just under 600 of the donors because counts were too low. CMV serostatus was the only immune exposure information available for the cohort. In a later analysis, HLA-associated TCR beta chains were found to be more clonally expanded and to have lower generation probabilities than equally common non-associated chains. An earlier analysis of some 590 of the donors showed that most TCR beta V segments appeared in productive rearrangements either about 87% or about 30% of the time, which broadly matched IMGT annotations. Strong co-occurrence of HLA alleles, especially DR and DQ, made assigning TCR associations to individual alleles difficult. A total of about 180 TCR beta chains were listed by the study as associated with cytomegalovirus. Because some donors lacked HLA typing at each locus, the association tests relied only on the typed subset. Compared with the roughly 600-donor mean, donors in an Asian-associated ancestry cluster had fewer N-insertions in productive TCRs, according to a later genetic analysis. A later genetic analysis associated a missense DCLRE1C variant with V-gene and J-gene trimming of TCR beta chains, and an independent cohort replicated the association. Some IMGT-functional V segments, including TRBV6-2 and TRBV6-3, could not be distinguished by the 87-base-pair reads and were therefore excluded. A further reported finding was that TCR beta sequences accurately predicted the HLA-A and HLA-B alleles for most subjects in the first cohort. The presence/absence analyses assumed that sequencing depth was roughly uniform across donors, and that assumption may not be true. A group of highly shared sequence variants was considered likely to be a technical artifact of the sequencing pipeline. The classifier was reported to diagnose cytomegalovirus status with high specificity and sensitivity in both the original and validation cohorts. According to a later analysis, TCR association rates differed among HLA loci, with DRB1 alleles showing the most associated TCRs and HLA-C alleles showing the fewest. Only TCR beta chains were sequenced in this cohort, and the absence of alpha or paired-chain data limited detectable features.

In total, approximately 690 healthy bone marrow donors made up the cohort. Cohort members were all nominally healthy when sampled, although unrecorded immune exposures were likely present. The donor tested CMV seropositive, placing the donor among the approximately 310 seropositive members of the cohort. A peripheral blood sample was provided by each donor, and peripheral blood mononuclear cells were used for TCR beta sequencing. The Qiagen DNeasy Blood Extraction Kit was used to extract genomic DNA from the blood cell samples. The germline V end is reduced by 0 bases and the J end by 4 bases; junction bases left unmatched: 5. According to the germline V gene, CDR1 reads SGHRS and CDR2 reads YFSETQ. From the cysteine through the phenylalanine, the CDR3 covers 15 amino acids. Solely the CDR3 DNA is kept, with 45 bases framed from the first base.

Sequencing was performed on PBMCs. The clonotype was recovered from a middle-aged woman in good health and CMV-seropositive. The V gene is TRBV5-1 and the J gene is TRBJ1-1, with 8 central nucleotides matching TRBD1. CDR3 protein: CASSLVGRGLTEAFF. Here is the DNA: TGCGCCAGCAGCTTGGTAGGCAGGGGGCTCACTGAAGCTTTCTTT.